Below are 2 T cell receptor beta chains sequenced from a single sample in a study of T cells in localized non-small cell lung cancer. This table comes from immunoSEQ multiplex PCR, and its TCRdb copy is limited to in-frame clones, with some not included. The repertoire has approximately 140,000 clones, around 92% of them found once; the top ten carry approximately 1.7%. The material sequenced was peripheral blood, taken before any cancer treatment. The source of these receptors is a female donor aged 60 or older with stage I lung adenocarcinoma.

The chain carries TRBV9 and TRBJ1-1; tentatively, D is TRBD1 (5 bases). The V end lost 3 bases, the J end lost 4 bases, and 13 bases lay between the germline ends. The CDR3 has 14 residues. CDR1 and CDR2 (germline): SGDLS, YYNGEE. Here the CDR3 reads CASSDRQSSTEAFF. The CDR3 DNA reads TGTGCCAGCAGCGACCGACAGTCTTCCACTGAAGCTTTCTTT.

The rearrangement uses TRBV11-3 and TRBJ2-3; a possible D gene is TRBD2 (5 bases). V lost 1 base and J lost 6, with 11 bases in between. CDR1 and CDR2 (germline): SGHNT, YENEEA. The CDR3 spans 14 residues. The CDR3: CASSLGGSADTQYF. The CDR3 DNA follows: TGTGCCAGCAGCTTAGGTGGTAGCGCGGATACGCAGTATTTT.